The 22 T cell receptor beta chains listed next were all sequenced from one sample in a study of cytomegalovirus exposure and HLA in healthy donors. Amplification used 60 Vbeta primers and 13 Jbeta primers. Clones were read by immunoSEQ multiplex PCR, and TCRdb kept only the in-frame ones, dropping some. The table lists around 300,000 clones, roughly 70% of them singletons. The sample consisted of PBMCs. Receptors were obtained from a female donor in good health and CMV-seronegative.

The table lists this clone with a few counts. V is TRBV5-1 and J is TRBJ1-1; no reliable D call. Trimming stripped 0 bases from V and 5 bases from J, with 5 bases between. CDR1 and CDR2 (germline): SGHRS, YFSETQ. There are 12 residues in the CDR3. The CDR3 loop is CASSLDETEAFF. CDR3 DNA: TGCGCCAGCAGCTTGGATGAGACTGAAGCTTTCTTT. The full variable domain, with the rest looked up from reference TRBV5-1 and TRBJ1-1, is KAGVTQTPRYLIKTRGQQVTLSCSPISGHRSVSWYQQTPGQGLQFLFEYFSETQRNKGNFPGRFSGRQFSNSRSEMNVSTLELGDSALYLCASSLDETEAFFGQGTRLTVV.

This clone was counted a single time. The chain is built from TRBV13 and TRBJ2-5, with D possibly TRBD1 on 5 matching bases. Matching the DNA end better, TRBJ2-7 makes the J call doubtful. Germline V gene lookup returns CDR1 PRHDT and CDR2 FYEKMQ (reference sequence). The CDR3 extends over 16 amino acids. CDR3 residues: CASSPAQDTDSYEQYF. The CDR3 DNA sequence: TGTGCCAGCAGCCCCGCCCAGGACACCGACTCCTACGAGCAGTACTTC.

This clone appeared once. Other nucleotide sequences from this sample produce the same CDR3. V usage is TRBV19 and J usage is TRBJ2-1; 7 positions agree with TRBD2. In germline, CDR1 is LNHDA, CDR2 SQIVND (reference sequence). The trim removed 3 bases at V and 3 bases at J, leaving 5 bases unmatched. The CDR3 sequence is 15 residues long. This CDR3 reads CASSIGLAVYNEQFF. The CDR3 bases are TGTGCCAGTAGTATCGGTCTAGCGGTCTACAATGAGCAGTTCTTC.

In DNA, the CDR3 is TGCAGCTCCAAAATCACCCCCAGGGCGGAGACCCAGTACTTC. Protein: CSSKITPRAETQYF. The chain combines TRBV29-1 with TRBJ2-5; D might be TRBD1 (5 bases). V was clipped by 8 bases and J by 5 bases, with 21 bases between them. Per germline, CDR1 SQVTM and CDR2 ANQGSEA. This CDR3 region has 14 residues.

This clone was picked up one time. V gene TRBV2 combines with J gene TRBJ2-3, with no clear D. V dropped 8 bases and J dropped 0 bases, with 12 bases sitting between them. The CDR3 runs 14 residues. Looked up from germline, CDR1 is SNHLY and CDR2 is FYNNEI. The chain's CDR3 is CASLKRSSTDTQYF. The CDR3 bases are TGTGCCAGCCTCAAGAGATCTAGCACAGATACGCAGTATTTT.

This rearrangement joins TRBV28 to TRBJ2-2; TRBD2 aligns across 8 bases. The V segment lost 7 bases and the J segment 3 bases; nucleotides outside the gene matches: 10. CDR3 length: 16 amino acids. Germline values: CDR1 MDHEN, CDR2 SYDVKM. CDR3 coding DNA: TGTGCCAGCACTGAGAGCGGGAGTAAGGACACCGGGGAGCTGTTTTTT. Translating it yields CASTESGSKDTGELFF.

V usage is TRBV28 and J usage is TRBJ2-1; D gene unclear. CDR3 size: 13 residues. The ends were cut back, 6 bases at V and 2 bases at J, with 8 bases in the middle. Germline CDR1 and CDR2: MDHEN and SYDVKM. The CDR3 DNA reads as TGTGCCAGCAGGAATCGGGCCTACAATGAGCAGTTCTTC. As protein: CASRNRAYNEQFF.

J is TRBJ1-2 and V is TRBV19; 9 bases map to TRBD1. Looked up from germline, CDR1 is LNHDA and CDR2 is SQIVND (reference sequence). The CDR3 is made up of 16 amino acids. With 4 bases clipped from V and 3 bases from J, the junction kept 9 bases outside the gene matches. CDR3 region: CASSSTWTGEDYGYTF. Here the CDR3 DNA reads TGTGCCAGTAGTAGTACCTGGACAGGGGAAGACTATGGCTACACCTTC.

The V gene is TRBV27, the J gene TRBJ2-3, with a possible D match to TRBD2 (5 bases). This CDR3 is built from 16 residues. V was clipped by 10 bases and J by 2 bases, with 22 bases between them. CDR1 MNHEY and CDR2 SMNVEV come from the germline V gene (reference sequence). The CDR3 DNA reads as TGTGCCACCGCTCGGGGATTACGACTATACACAGATACGCAGTATTTT. It is translated as CATARGLRLYTDTQYF.

The gene calls are TRBV10-1 and TRBJ2-1, with TRBD2 matching over 7 bases. The CDR3 spans 19 residues. Unmatched junction bases numbered 13, after V lost 2 bases and J lost 0 bases. Per germline, CDR1 WNHNN and CDR2 SYGVQD (reference sequence). CDR3 region: CASSEVSSGPPFSYNEQFF. The CDR3 nucleotides read TGCGCCAGCAGTGAGGTTAGTAGCGGGCCTCCATTCTCCTACAATGAGCAGTTCTTC.

Concerning this clone itself: The junction differs from germline at one of its ends, possibly a read error. The chain combines TRBV7-9 with TRBJ2-2; D may be TRBD2 (5 bases). Germline CDR1 and CDR2: SEHNR and FQNEAQ (reference sequence). CDR3 length equals 14 residues. The CDR3 region has the DNA TGTTCCAGCACCCCTTTCCTGGACTCCCTGGAGCTGTTTTTT. Its protein product is CSSTPFLDSLELFF.

The chain carries TRBV10-3 and TRBJ2-7; 12 nucleotides line up with TRBD2. After removal of 10 bases from V and 2 bases from J, the junction contained 3 bases not matched to a gene. The CDR3 has 13 amino acids. CDR1 and CDR2 (germline): ENHRY, SYGVKD. Here the CDR3 reads CATGLAGTYEQYF. The CDR3 nucleotides are TGTGCCACCGGACTAGCGGGAACCTACGAGCAGTACTTC.

In this sample, this clone turned up once. The genes are TRBV9 and TRBJ1-1, with TRBD1 matching over 11 bases. Germline CDR1 SGDLS, CDR2 YYNGEE. The CDR3 length is 16 residues. J was trimmed by 5 bases and V by 2 bases; bases with no gene match: 8. The CDR3 here is CASSVGQGVRRTEAFF. DNA for the CDR3: TGTGCCAGCAGCGTGGGACAGGGGGTGAGGCGGACTGAAGCTTTCTTT.

This chain uses TRBV2 with TRBJ2-6, with unresolved D. This CDR3 spans 15 amino acids. CDR1 and CDR2 (germline): SNHLY, FYNNEI. V lost 3 bases and J 0 bases, leaving 6 bases between the germline ends. CDR3 coding DNA: TGTGCCAGCAGTGATAGAGACTCTGGGGCCAACGTCCTGACTTTC. Protein product: CASSDRDSGANVLTF.

The V and J genes are TRBV4-1 and TRBJ1-2; a possible D gene is TRBD1 (6 bases). CDR3 length: 18 residues. Germline CDR1 and CDR2: MGHRA and YSYEKL. Trimming removed 2 bases at V and 3 bases at J, with 22 bases between. The CDR3 DNA reads TGCGCCAGCAGCCAATTACAAAGAAGACAGGAGGCTGACTATGGCTACACCTTC. Translated, it gives CASSQLQRRQEADYGYTF.

The genes are TRBV18 and TRBJ1-3, with D possibly being TRBD1 (5 bases). From germline, CDR1 is KGHSH and CDR2 LQKENI. CDR3 length equals 15 residues. The germline V and J ends were trimmed by 3 bases and 8 bases, with 17 bases remaining between them. CDR3 sequence (DNA): TGTGCCAGCTCACCCTACGGGGTCGGAGGGGACACCATATATTTT. Its protein is CASSPYGVGGDTIYF.

This clone appeared a single time. As DNA, the CDR3 is TGTGCCAGTACCCCCCCGAGACACCCGAACACTGAAGCTTTCTTT. It codes for CASTPPRHPNTEAFF. The chain has TRBV19 and TRBJ1-1; D not certain. Trimming took 7 bases from V and 1 from J, leaving 16 bases between them. Germline CDR1 LNHDA, CDR2 SQIVND (reference sequence). The CDR3 is 15 residues long.

Of note for this clone: At one end, the junction sequence differs from germline, possibly due to a read error. V and J are TRBV5-1 and TRBJ2-7; a possible D gene is TRBD1 (6 bases). This CDR3 has 13 amino acids. Germline V gene sequence: CDR1 SGHRS, CDR2 YFSETQ. The CDR3 sequence is CASRWAGDGLTFF. CDR3 coding DNA: TGCGCCAGCAGGTGGGCAGGGGACGGCCTAACCTTCTTC. Full variable domain (outside the CDR3, taken from reference TRBV5-1 and TRBJ2-7): KAGVTQTPRYLIKTRGQQVTLSCSPISGHRSVSWYQQTPGQGLQFLFEYFSETQRNKGNFPGRFSGRQFSNSRSEMNVSTLELGDSALYLCASRWAGDGLTFFGPGTRLTVT.

This clone appeared a single time. V gene TRBV10-1 combines with J gene TRBJ2-1; 8 bases line up with TRBD2. Looked up from germline, CDR1 is WNHNN and CDR2 is SYGVQD (reference sequence). This CDR3 spans 15 amino acids. V was pared by 5 bases and J by 5 bases, with 8 bases of the junction left unmatched. CDR3 nucleotide sequence: TGCGCCAGCAGTCAAGCGGGAGTCGTTGACAATGAGCAGTTCTTC. It codes for CASSQAGVVDNEQFF.

The chain recombines TRBV6-5 with TRBJ2-5; D is unresolved. The end of the DNA fits TRBJ2-7 better, so the J call may be wrong. The CDR3 is 15 amino acids. The germline V gene has CDR1 MNHEY and CDR2 SVGAGI. CDR3 bases: TGTGCCAGCAGTTACTCGCTAGATGGATCCTACGAGCAGTACTTC. Translated: CASSYSLDGSYEQYF.

This clone was counted between two and nine times. CDR3 nucleotides: TGCGCCAGCAGCTTTAGCGGGAGTGGGGATACGCAGTATTTT. As protein: CASSFSGSGDTQYF. The chain is built from TRBV5-1 and TRBJ2-3; 9 bases fit TRBD2. Trimming cost V 2 bases and J 6 bases; bases outside gene matches: 4. Per germline, CDR1 SGHRS and CDR2 YFSETQ. This CDR3 spans 14 amino acids.

This sequence joins TRBV11-2 and TRBJ1-2; D is unclear. Between the trimmed V and J ends, which lost 5 bases and 4 bases, there was a span of 20 bases. The CDR3 has 16 residues. Germline CDR1 SGHAT, CDR2 FQNNGV. Here the CDR3 DNA reads TGTGCCAGCAGCCCTAGGTTGATCCCCGCCTCCTATGGCTACACCTTC. Translation: CASSPRLIPASYGYTF.